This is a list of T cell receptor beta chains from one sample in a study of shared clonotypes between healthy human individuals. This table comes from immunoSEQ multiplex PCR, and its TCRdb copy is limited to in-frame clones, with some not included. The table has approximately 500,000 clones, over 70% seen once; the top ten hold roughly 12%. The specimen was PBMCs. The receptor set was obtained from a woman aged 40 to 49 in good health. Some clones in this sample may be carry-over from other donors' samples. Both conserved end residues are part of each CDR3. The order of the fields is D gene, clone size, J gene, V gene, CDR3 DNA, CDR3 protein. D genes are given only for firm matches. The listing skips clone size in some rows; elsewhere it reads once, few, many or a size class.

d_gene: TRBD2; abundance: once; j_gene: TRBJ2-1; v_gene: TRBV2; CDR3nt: TGTGCCAGCAGTCCACTAGCGACAAACTACAATGAGCAGTTCTTC; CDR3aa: CASSPLATNYNEQFF
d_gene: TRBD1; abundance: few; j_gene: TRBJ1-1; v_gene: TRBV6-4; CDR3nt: TGTGCCAGCAAGCCGGGACAGGCGAGCACTGAAGCTTTCTTT; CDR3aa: CASKPGQASTEAFF
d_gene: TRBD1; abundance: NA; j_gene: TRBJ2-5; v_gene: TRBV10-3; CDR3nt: TGTGCCATCAGTGACCCGGACAGGGGATGGGAGACCCAGTACTTC; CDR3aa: CAISDPDRGWETQYF
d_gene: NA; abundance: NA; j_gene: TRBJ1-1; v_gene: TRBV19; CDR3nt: TGTGCCAGTAGTATAGGTACGGGGAGGTCTGAGAACACTGAAGCTTTCTTT; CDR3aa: CASSIGTGRSENTEAFF
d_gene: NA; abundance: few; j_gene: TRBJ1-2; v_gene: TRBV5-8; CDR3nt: TGTGCCAGCAGCTTGTGGGTAGGGGCCTATGGCTACACCTTC; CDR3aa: CASSLWVGAYGYTF
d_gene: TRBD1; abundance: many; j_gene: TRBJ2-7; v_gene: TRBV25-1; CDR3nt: TGTGCCAGCGGCGGACAGGGTCGATCCTACGAGCAGTACTTC; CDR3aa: CASGGQGRSYEQYF
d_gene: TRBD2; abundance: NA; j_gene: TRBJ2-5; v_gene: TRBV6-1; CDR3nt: TGTGCCAGCAGTGTAACCGGGGGGAGTGTGGCCCAGTACTTC; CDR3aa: CASSVTGGSVAQYF
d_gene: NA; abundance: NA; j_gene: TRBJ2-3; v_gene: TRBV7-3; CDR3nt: TGTGCCAGCAGCCCCAGCGGGGATACGCAGTATTTT; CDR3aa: CASSPSGDTQYF
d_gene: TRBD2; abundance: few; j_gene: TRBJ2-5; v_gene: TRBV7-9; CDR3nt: TGTGCCAGCAGTCTACTAGCGGGAGAGGTAGCCATGGCCCAGTACTTC; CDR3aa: CASSLLAGEVAMAQYF
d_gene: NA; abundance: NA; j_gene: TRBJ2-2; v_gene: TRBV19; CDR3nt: TGTGCCAGTAGTATTGGCGGGGCAGGCACCGGGGAGCTGTTTTTT; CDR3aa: CASSIGGAGTGELFF
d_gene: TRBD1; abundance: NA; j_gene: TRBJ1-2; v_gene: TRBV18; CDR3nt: TGTGCCAGCTCACCACCCGGGACAGGGGGCGTTGGCTACACCTTC; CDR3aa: CASSPPGTGGVGYTF
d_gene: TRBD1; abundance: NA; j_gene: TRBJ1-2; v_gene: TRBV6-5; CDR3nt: TGTGCCAGCAGGGGGACAGGGGTTGATGGCTACACCTTC; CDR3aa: CASRGTGVDGYTF
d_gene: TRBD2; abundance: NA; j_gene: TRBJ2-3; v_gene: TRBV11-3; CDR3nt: TGTGCCAGCAGCTTAGGCTATAGCGGGACTAGCACAGATACGCAGTATTTT; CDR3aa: CASSLGYSGTSTDTQYF
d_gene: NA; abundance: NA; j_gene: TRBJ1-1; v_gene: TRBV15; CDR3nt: TGTGCCACCAGCAGAGATTTGGTGGGGGGACTTGAAGCTTTCTTT; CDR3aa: CATSRDLVGGLEAFF
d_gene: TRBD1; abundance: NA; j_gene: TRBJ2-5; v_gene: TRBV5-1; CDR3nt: TGCGCCAGCAGCTACGACCGGGGACAGTACTATCAAGAGACCCAGTACTTC; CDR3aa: CASSYDRGQYYQETQYF
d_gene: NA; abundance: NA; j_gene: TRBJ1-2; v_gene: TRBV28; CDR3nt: TGTGCCAGCAGTTTACCCAGGGTGGGCTATGGCTACACCTTC; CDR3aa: CASSLPRVGYGYTF
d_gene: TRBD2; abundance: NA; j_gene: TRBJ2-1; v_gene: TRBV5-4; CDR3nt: TGTGCCAGCAGCCCACGGAGCGGGAGCAACTACAATGAGCAGTTCTTC; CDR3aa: CASSPRSGSNYNEQFF
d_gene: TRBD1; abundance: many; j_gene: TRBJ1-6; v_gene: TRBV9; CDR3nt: TGTGCCAGCAGCGGAACAGGGGGCAAGGATTCACCCCTCCACTTT; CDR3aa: CASSGTGGKDSPLHF
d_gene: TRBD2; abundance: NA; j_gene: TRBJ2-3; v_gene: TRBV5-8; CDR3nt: TGTGCCAGCAGCCCGAGTGGGAGCGGGAGGGCGCAGTATTTT; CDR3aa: CASSPSGSGRAQYF
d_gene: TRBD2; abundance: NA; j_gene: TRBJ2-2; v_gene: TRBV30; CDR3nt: TGTGCCTGGAAGGGTTTGGGCGGGAGGGTTGACACCGGGGAGCTGTTTTTT; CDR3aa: CAWKGLGGRVDTGELFF
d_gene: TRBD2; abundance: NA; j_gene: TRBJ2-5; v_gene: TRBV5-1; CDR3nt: TGCGCCAGCAGCAACGCCGGGACTAGACAAGAGACCCAGTACTTC; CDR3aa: CASSNAGTRQETQYF
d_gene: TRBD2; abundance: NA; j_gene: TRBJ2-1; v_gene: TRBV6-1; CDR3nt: TGTGCCAGCAGTGAAGCACTAGCGGGAGACAATGAGCAGTTCTTC; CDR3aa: CASSEALAGDNEQFF
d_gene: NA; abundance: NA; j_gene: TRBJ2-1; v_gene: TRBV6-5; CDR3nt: TGTGCCAGCAGTTATATCGCCCGTCTATACGACAATGAGCAGTTCTTC; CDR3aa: CASSYIARLYDNEQFF
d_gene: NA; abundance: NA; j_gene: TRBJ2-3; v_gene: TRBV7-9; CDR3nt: TGTGCCAGCAGCTTAGCGGGAAGGGGCACAGATACGCAGTATTTT; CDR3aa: CASSLAGRGTDTQYF